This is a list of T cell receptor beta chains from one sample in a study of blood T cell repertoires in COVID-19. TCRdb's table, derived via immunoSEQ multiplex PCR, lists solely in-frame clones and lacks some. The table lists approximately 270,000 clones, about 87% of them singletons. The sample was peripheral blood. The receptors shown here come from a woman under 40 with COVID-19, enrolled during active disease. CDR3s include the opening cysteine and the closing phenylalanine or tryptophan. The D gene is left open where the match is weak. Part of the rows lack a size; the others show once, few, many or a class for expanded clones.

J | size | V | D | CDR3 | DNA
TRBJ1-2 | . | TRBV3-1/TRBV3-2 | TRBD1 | CASSQEGGGQGFNYGYTF | TGTGCCAGCAGCCAAGAGGGGGGGGGACAGGGTTTTAACTATGGCTACACCTTC
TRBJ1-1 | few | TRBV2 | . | CASSERLTEAFF | TGTGCCAGCAGTGAGAGGCTGACTGAAGCTTTCTTT
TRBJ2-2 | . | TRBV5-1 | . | CASSRTENTGELFF | TGCGCCAGCAGCCGGACAGAGAACACCGGGGAGCTGTTTTTT
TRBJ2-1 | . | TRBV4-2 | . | CASSQNTRDEQFF | TGTGCCAGCAGCCAGAATACTCGGGATGAGCAGTTCTTC
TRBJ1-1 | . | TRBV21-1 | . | CASSIRGGGTTEAFF | TGTGCCAGCAGCATTCGAGGGGGGGGGACCACTGAAGCTTTCTTT
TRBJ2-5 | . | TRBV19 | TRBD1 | CASSGTAPETQYF | TGTGCCAGTAGTGGGACAGCTCCAGAGACCCAGTACTTC
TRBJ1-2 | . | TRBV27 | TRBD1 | CASRQGVGMAYGYTF | TGTGCCAGCAGGCAGGGGGTGGGAATGGCCTATGGCTACACCTTC
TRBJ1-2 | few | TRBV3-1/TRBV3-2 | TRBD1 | CASGTGNRGYTF | TGTGCCAGCGGGACAGGGAATCGTGGCTACACCTTC
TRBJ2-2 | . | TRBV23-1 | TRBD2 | CASSLTSGGPFLSTGELFF | TGCGCCAGCAGTCTGACTAGCGGGGGCCCGTTTTTGAGCACCGGGGAGCTGTTTTTT
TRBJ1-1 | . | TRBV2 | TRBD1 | CASNRGSTEAFF | TGTGCCAGTAACAGGGGATCCACTGAAGCTTTCTTT
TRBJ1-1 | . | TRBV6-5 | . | CASRSITGSTEAFF | TGTGCCAGCAGGTCAATAACAGGGAGCACTGAAGCTTTCTTT
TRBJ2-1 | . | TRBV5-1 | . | CASGEPPYNEQFF | TGCGCCAGCGGGGAGCCCCCCTACAATGAGCAGTTCTTC
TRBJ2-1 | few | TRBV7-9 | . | CATKSGSSYNEQFF | TGTGCCACCAAGAGCGGAAGCTCCTACAATGAGCAGTTCTTC
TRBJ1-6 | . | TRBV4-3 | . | CASSQDGVPRGGSPLHF | TGCGCCAGCAGCCAAGATGGGGTGCCAAGGGGGGGTTCACCCCTCCACTTT
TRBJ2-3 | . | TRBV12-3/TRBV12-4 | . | CASSPAGDTQYF | TGTGCCAGCAGCCCGGCGGGGGATACGCAGTATTTT
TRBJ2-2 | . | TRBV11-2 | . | CASARGHTGELFF | TGTGCCAGCGCAAGGGGTCACACCGGGGAGCTGTTTTTT
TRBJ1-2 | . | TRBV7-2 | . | CASSLAIGGNNYGYTF | TGTGCCAGCAGCTTAGCGATTGGCGGTAATAACTATGGCTACACCTTC
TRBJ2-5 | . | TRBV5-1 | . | CASSLAPGRAGETQYF | TGCGCCAGCAGCTTGGCCCCAGGGCGAGCCGGGGAGACCCAGTACTTC
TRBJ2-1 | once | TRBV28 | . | CASTPRRAYYNEQFF | TGTGCCAGCACCCCCCGGAGAGCATACTACAATGAGCAGTTCTTC
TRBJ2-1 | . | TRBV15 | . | CATSRDRGYNEQFF | TGTGCCACCAGCAGAGATCGAGGCTACAATGAGCAGTTCTTC
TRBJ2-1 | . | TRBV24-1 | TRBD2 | CASGTSGRALLREQFF | TGTGCCTCCGGGACTAGCGGGAGGGCCCTCCTGAGGGAGCAGTTCTTC
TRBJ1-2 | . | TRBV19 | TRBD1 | CASNPRQGSGYTF | TGTGCCAGTAACCCCCGACAGGGTTCAGGCTACACCTTC
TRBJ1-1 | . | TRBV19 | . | CASSGASFPLNTEAFF | TGTGCCAGTAGTGGGGCCAGCTTCCCCCTGAACACTGAAGCTTTCTTT
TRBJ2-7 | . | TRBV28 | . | CASSSPGPIYEQYF | TGTGCCAGCAGTTCCCCTGGCCCGATCTACGAGCAGTACTTC
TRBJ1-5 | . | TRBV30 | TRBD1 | CAWSAGTGSQPQHF | TGTGCCTGGAGTGCCGGGACAGGGTCTCAGCCCCAGCATTTT
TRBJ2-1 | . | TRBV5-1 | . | CASSLGRGTGDGQFF | TGCGCCAGCAGCTTGGGCAGGGGGACTGGGGATGGGCAGTTCTTC
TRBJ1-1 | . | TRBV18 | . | CASSPPSGWDTEAFF | TGTGCCAGCTCACCACCCTCCGGGTGGGACACTGAAGCTTTCTTT
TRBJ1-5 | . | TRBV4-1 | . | CASSQAGQSKLDNQPQHF | TGCGCCAGCAGCCAAGCGGGACAATCGAAATTGGACAATCAGCCCCAGCATTTT
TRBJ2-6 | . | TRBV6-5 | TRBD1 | CASSSTGPSNVLTF | TGTGCCAGCAGTTCGACAGGGCCCTCCAACGTCCTGACTTTC
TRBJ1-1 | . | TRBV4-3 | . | CASSRYRLSNTEAFF | TGCGCCAGCAGCCGATACAGGCTCAGTAACACTGAAGCTTTCTTT
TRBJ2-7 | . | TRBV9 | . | CASSGGGTTGYEQYF | TGTGCCAGCAGCGGGGGGGGCACAACGGGGTACGAGCAGTACTTC
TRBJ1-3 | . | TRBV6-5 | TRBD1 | CASRIDREAGNTIYF | TGTGCCAGCAGAATCGACAGGGAAGCAGGAAACACCATATATTTT
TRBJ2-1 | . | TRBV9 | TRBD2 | CASSETSVPYNEQFF | TGTGCCAGCAGCGAGACTAGCGTCCCCTACAATGAGCAGTTCTTC
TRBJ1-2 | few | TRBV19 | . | CASTGQTYGYTF | TGTGCCAGTACCGGACAAACCTATGGCTACACCTTC
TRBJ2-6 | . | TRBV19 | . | CASGPGLTSGANVLTF | TGTGCCAGCGGGCCAGGGCTTACCTCTGGGGCCAACGTCCTGACTTTC
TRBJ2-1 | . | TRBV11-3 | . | CASSLYGEYNEQFF | TGTGCCAGCAGCTTATACGGGGAATACAATGAGCAGTTCTTC
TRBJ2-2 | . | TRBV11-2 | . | CASSLDRTVPDTGELFF | TGTGCCAGCAGCTTAGATCGGACAGTCCCTGATACCGGGGAGCTGTTTTTT
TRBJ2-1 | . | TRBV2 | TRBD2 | CAIASGNSYNEQFF | TGTGCCATCGCGAGCGGGAACTCCTACAATGAGCAGTTCTTC
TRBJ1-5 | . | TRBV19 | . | CASSIDQSRSNQPQHF | TGTGCCAGTAGTATAGATCAGTCCCGTAGCAATCAGCCCCAGCATTTT
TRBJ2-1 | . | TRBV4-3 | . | CASSQVPSSYNEQFF | TGCGCCAGCAGCCAAGTACCGAGCTCCTACAATGAGCAGTTCTTC
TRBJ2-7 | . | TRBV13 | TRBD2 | CASTLSGAFYEQYF | TGTGCCAGCACCCTTAGCGGGGCCTTCTACGAGCAGTACTTC
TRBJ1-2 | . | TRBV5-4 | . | CASSPNDRHYGYTF | TGTGCCAGCAGCCCCAATGACAGGCACTATGGCTACACCTTC
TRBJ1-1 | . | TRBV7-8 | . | CASSLALAPEAFF | TGTGCCAGCAGCTTAGCGCTAGCTCCTGAAGCTTTCTTT
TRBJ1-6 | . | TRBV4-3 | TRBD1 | CASSRDRASPSYNSPLHF | TGCGCCAGCAGCCGAGACAGGGCTTCCCCCTCCTATAATTCACCCCTCCACTTT
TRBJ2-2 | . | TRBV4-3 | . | CASSQGRDAGELFF | TGCGCCAGCAGCCAAGGGCGGGATGCCGGGGAGCTGTTTTTT
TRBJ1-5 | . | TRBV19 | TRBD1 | CASSPWDRNQPQHF | TGTGCCAGTAGTCCTTGGGACAGAAATCAGCCCCAGCATTTT
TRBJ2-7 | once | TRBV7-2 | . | CASSLQDTYEQYF | TGTGCCAGCAGCTTACAGGATACCTACGAGCAGTACTTC
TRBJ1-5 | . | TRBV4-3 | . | CASSPSRSNQPQHF | TGCGCCAGCAGCCCGTCCAGGAGCAATCAGCCCCAGCATTTT
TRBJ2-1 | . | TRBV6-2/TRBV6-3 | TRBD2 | CASSYPTSGGRYNEQFF | TGTGCCAGCAGTTACCCGACTAGCGGGGGGCGTTACAATGAGCAGTTCTTC
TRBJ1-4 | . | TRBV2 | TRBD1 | CASIRDRGEEKLFF | TGTGCCAGCATTAGGGACAGGGGAGAAGAAAAACTGTTTTTT
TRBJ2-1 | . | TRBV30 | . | CAWSVGAVNEQFF | TGTGCCTGGAGTGTAGGGGCAGTCAATGAGCAGTTCTTC
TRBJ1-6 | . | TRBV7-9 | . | CASSHITVRGNSPLHF | TGTGCCAGCAGCCACATAACGGTAAGGGGTAATTCACCCCTCCACTTT
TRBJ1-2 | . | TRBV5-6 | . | CASSLDDRGAGYTF | TGTGCCAGCAGCCTTGATGACCGCGGGGCTGGCTACACCTTC
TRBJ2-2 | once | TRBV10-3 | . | CAISESGRAPTGELFF | TGTGCCATCAGTGAGTCAGGCAGGGCCCCGACCGGGGAGCTGTTTTTT
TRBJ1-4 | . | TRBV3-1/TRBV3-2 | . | CASSQVKEKKLFF | TGTGCCAGCAGCCAAGTCAAGGAGAAAAAACTGTTTTTT
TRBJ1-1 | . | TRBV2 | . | CASSVSTVSNTEAFF | TGTGCCAGCAGTGTTTCGACAGTTTCTAACACTGAAGCTTTCTTT
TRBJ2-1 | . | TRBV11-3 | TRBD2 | CASSLGVSGRTGGDEQFF | TGTGCCAGCAGCTTAGGCGTTAGCGGGAGGACCGGAGGGGATGAGCAGTTCTTC